The following is a T cell receptor (beta chain) sequence with its context. The antigen it recognizes is unknown. The record has no base qualities; no much larger clone is one base away. The meaning of the sample's time point label: about 28 days (+/-7) after the second vaccine dose. AZD1222 recipients given second doses at about 4 weeks or at about 12 weeks were pooled, since spike-specific TCR depth and breadth were not found to differ between the two schedules. Vaccinee samples were obtained from the UK trials COV001 and COV002, which included a single-blind randomized controlled phase 2/3 trial of AZD1222 (ChAdOx1 nCoV-19) in healthy adults. Trial participant PBMC samples were collected at day 0 and day 28 after the second dose for TCRbeta chain sequencing. Trimming takes 6 bases off V and 1 base off J; junction bases not matched to a gene: 5. CDR1 and CDR2, looked up from the germline V gene, are SGHTA and FQGTGA. The CDR3 contains 15 residues, cysteine and phenylalanine counted. The kept DNA is CDR3 alone, 45 bases in frame from the first base.

The CDR3 regions of human TCRbeta chains were analyzed by immunosequencing. Turning to the authors' computational methods: TCRs in the repertoires were compared against a reference library of SARS-CoV-2-specific TCRs that had been generated with the MIRA antigen-specificity platform. Breadth was defined as the fraction of unique TCRs that were SARS-CoV-2-associated. Depth was defined as the fraction of total T cells that were SARS-CoV-2-associated. Using the MIRA data, each spike-specific TCR was mapped to the spike region that the TCR reacts to and placed in a CD4 or CD8 class. Log10-transformed breadth and depth values were compared by one-way ANOVA with Sidak's multiple comparisons tests. Drawn from immuneACCESS, this table holds only the in-frame rearrangements with V and J called that TCRdb kept. Clones are partly lost; checked studies trace under half to an unresolved V gene and leave the rest unexplained. V, J and clone size are those of that table, while D and trimming were read from the DNA. The sample table records roughly 120,000 clones; about 90% of these occur just once. The ten top clones hold around 16% of the sample.

This sample was included in a study of T cell responses to AZD1222 COVID-19 vaccine (dated by TCRdb to 2020 to 2023). About the full investigation: TCR sequencing covered some 250 trial participants: nearly 210 given two doses of AZD1222 and about 26 given two doses of MenACWY control vaccine. Enrollment into the trials was organized by age into subgroups of 18-55, 56-69 and 70-plus years, and those subgroups contained 148, 28 and 57 TCR-sequenced participants, respectively. The full study reports these points: Most participants were white British and females outnumbered males, and the authors suggested that clonal diversity may have been underestimated. The whole spike protein was spanned by vaccine-associated CD4 TCRs, and dominant responses were seen in regions 160-218 and 743-854. Spike-specific TCR breadth and depth rose significantly after two AZD1222 doses compared with day 0 and with MenACWY recipients. Because no day 14 peak-response samples were available, repertoires were characterized only after the peak T cell response. The 56-69-year group was small, and its depth increase did not reach significance, likely because of low power. Epitopes outside the regions mutated in the B.1.351 and B.1.1.7 variants were reportedly recognized by nearly half of the unique spike-specific TCRs. Only five or six AZD1222 recipients were SARS-CoV-2 seropositive at baseline, limiting conclusions about previously exposed vaccinees.

The receptor was isolated from an adult who received the AZD1222 COVID-19 vaccine. The sequencing used peripheral blood, collected 28 days after the second AZD1222 dose. The chain was built from TRBV7-3 and TRBJ2-2; the central 7 bases match TRBD1. The DNA is as follows: TGTGCCAGCAGAACCGGGACAGAGAACACCGGGGAGCTGTTTTTT. This encodes CASRTGTENTGELFF.